The T cell receptor (beta chain) under discussion was sequenced for a study of T cells after yellow fever vaccination. The CDR3 length is 18 residues. Germline CDR1 reads LNHDA; CDR2 reads SQIVND (reference sequence). Trimming removed 3 bases from V and 0 bases from J, with 18 bases in between. TCRdb redid the calling of the 5' RACE reads with MiXCR, one entry per CDR3 protein. In the table there are roughly 62,000 distinct CDR3 sequences, about 6.6% of which are singletons. The specimen was CD8+ T cells sorted from PBMCs, collected on the day of the first yellow fever vaccination. The gene calls are TRBV19 and TRBJ1-5, with D possibly TRBD1 on 5 matching bases. This sequence was found in a man aged 18 to 30 who received the YFV17D yellow fever vaccine. For the CDR3, the DNA is TGTGCCAGTAGTATCGAAGGCACCGGGGGGTATAGCAATCAGCCCCAGCATTTT. This gives the protein CASSIEGTGGYSNQPQHF.